What follows are 13 T cell receptor beta chains derived from one specimen sequenced in a study of blood T cell repertoires in COVID-19. TCRdb's copy holds only in-frame clones and misses some; the assay was immunoSEQ multiplex PCR. The top ten hold 0.8% to 0.9% of the sample, which has over 100,000 clones, around four fifths seen once. The specimen was peripheral blood. These receptors were collected from a woman aged 70 to 79 with acute or convalescent COVID-19.

This CDR3 reads CASSFLAGQGNEQFF. CDR3 nucleotides: TGTGCCAGCAGTTTTCTAGCGGGACAAGGCAATGAGCAGTTCTTC. The gene calls are TRBV6-2 or TRBV6-3 and TRBJ2-1, with TRBD2 identical over 9 bases. The CDR3 contains 15 residues. The ends lost 4 bases at V and 6 bases at J; junction bases unmatched: 7. CDR1 is MNHEY and CDR2 is SVGEGT in the germline V gene.

V usage is TRBV7-9 and J usage is TRBJ1-4, with D perhaps matching TRBD1 (5 bases). Germline values: CDR1 SEHNR, CDR2 FQNEAQ (reference sequence). This CDR3 region has 15 residues. Trimming removed 5 bases at V and 3 bases at J, with 13 bases between. CDR3 region: CASSQQGQANEKLFF. Written as DNA, the CDR3 is TGTGCCAGCAGCCAGCAGGGTCAGGCTAATGAAAAACTGTTTTTT.

V usage is TRBV5-1 and J usage is TRBJ2-1; TRBD2 matches at 10 bases. The CDR3 is 17 residues long. Germline assignment: CDR1 SGHRS and CDR2 YFSETQ. The trim removed 4 bases at V and 1 base at J, leaving 8 bases unmatched. The CDR3 DNA is TGCGCCAGCAGCCGCGGGGCTAGCGGGAGTTCCTACAATGAGCAGTTCTTC. Protein sequence: CASSRGASGSSYNEQFF. Full variable domain (outside the CDR3, taken from reference TRBV5-1 and TRBJ2-1): KAGVTQTPRYLIKTRGQQVTLSCSPISGHRSVSWYQQTPGQGLQFLFEYFSETQRNKGNFPGRFSGRQFSNSRSEMNVSTLELGDSALYLCASSRGASGSSYNEQFFGPGTRLTVL.

The V gene is TRBV7-9, the J gene TRBJ2-7; 7 nucleotides line up with TRBD1. This CDR3 has 14 residues. In germline, CDR1 is SEHNR, CDR2 FQNEAQ (reference sequence). With 5 bases clipped from V and 4 bases from J, the junction kept 8 bases outside the gene matches. The CDR3 nucleotides are TGTGCCAGCAGCCCCGGACAGGATTCATACGAGCAGTACTTC. This codes for CASSPGQDSYEQYF. The whole variable domain, filled in from reference TRBV7-9 and TRBJ2-7, reads DTGVSQNPRHKITKRGQNVTFRCDPISEHNRLYWYRQTLGQGPEFLTYFQNEAQLEKSRLLSDRFSAERPKGSFSTLEIQRTEQGDSAMYLCASSPGQDSYEQYFGPGTRLTVT.

This sequence joins TRBV12-3 or TRBV12-4 and TRBJ1-5, with no clear D. This CDR3 comprises 13 residues. Trimming removed 6 bases at V and 3 bases at J, with 9 bases between. The CDR3, as DNA: TGTGCCAGCAGCCTCATAGACAATCAGCCCCAGCATTTT. This encodes CASSLIDNQPQHF.

This chain links TRBV19 with TRBJ1-1; D is possibly TRBD1 (6 bases). CDR3 length: 15 residues. V lost 5 bases to trimming and J lost 0 bases, with 13 bases between them. Germline-derived CDR1 and CDR2 are LNHDA and SQIVND (reference sequence). The CDR3 DNA follows: TGTGCCAGTAGTTTTTTAAGGGGGATGAACACTGAAGCTTTCTTT. This sequence encodes CASSFLRGMNTEAFF.

This clone was recorded only once. The chain has TRBV6-1 and TRBJ2-7; 7 bases fit TRBD2. The length of the CDR3 is 13 residues. J was trimmed by 2 bases and V by 4 bases; bases with no gene match: 2. The germline CDR1 and CDR2 sequences are MNHNS and SASEGT. The chain's CDR3 is CASSASGPYEQYF. The DNA of the CDR3 is TGTGCCAGCAGTGCTAGCGGTCCCTACGAGCAGTACTTC.

This chain uses TRBV7-2 with TRBJ1-2, with 7 bases aligning to TRBD1. The CDR3 has 18 residues. Germline CDR1 and CDR2: SGHTA and FQGNSA. J was trimmed by 1 base and V by 1 base; bases with no gene match: 12. CDR3 sequence: CASSLVPGQMSDNYGYTF. For the CDR3, the DNA is TGTGCCAGCAGCTTAGTCCCGGGACAGATGTCTGATAACTATGGCTACACCTTC.

The chain couples TRBV5-1 to TRBJ1-4, with D maybe TRBD1 (5 bases). Trimming took off 0 bases at V and 8 bases at J, with 8 bases between the two ends. This CDR3 is 13 amino acids long. CDR1 and CDR2 from the germline V gene are SGHRS and YFSETQ. In DNA form, the CDR3 reads TGCGCCAGCAGCTTGGTGCAGGGCGAAAAACTGTTTTTT. Amino acids: CASSLVQGEKLFF. Filled out from reference TRBV5-1 and TRBJ1-4, the complete variable domain reads KAGVTQTPRYLIKTRGQQVTLSCSPISGHRSVSWYQQTPGQGLQFLFEYFSETQRNKGNFPGRFSGRQFSNSRSEMNVSTLELGDSALYLCASSLVQGEKLFFGSGTQLSVL.

The chain is built from TRBV5-1 and TRBJ2-2, with 7 bases matching TRBD1. There are 14 residues in the CDR3. After removal of 0 bases from V and 4 bases from J, the junction contained 0 bases not matched to a gene. The germline V gene encodes CDR1 SGHRS and CDR2 YFSETQ. CDR3 sequence (DNA): TGCGCCAGCAGCTTGGGGGACAGCACCGGGGAGCTGTTTTTT. Translating it yields CASSLGDSTGELFF. The variable domain in full, with the rest retrieved from reference TRBV5-1 and TRBJ2-2, is KAGVTQTPRYLIKTRGQQVTLSCSPISGHRSVSWYQQTPGQGLQFLFEYFSETQRNKGNFPGRFSGRQFSNSRSEMNVSTLELGDSALYLCASSLGDSTGELFFGEGSRLTVL.

V and J are TRBV5-1 and TRBJ2-2; 13 bases map to TRBD2. Germline V gene lookup returns CDR1 SGHRS and CDR2 YFSETQ. V lost 3 bases to trimming and J lost 5 bases; unmatched junction nucleotides: 4. This CDR3 spans 16 amino acids. The CDR3 DNA follows: TGCGCCAGCAGCTCCACTAGCGGGAGGGGAACCGGGGAGCTGTTTTTT. Its protein is CASSSTSGRGTGELFF.

The rearrangement links TRBV5-1 to TRBJ2-5, with 9 bases that match TRBD2. The germline V gene has CDR1 SGHRS and CDR2 YFSETQ. The trim removed 3 bases at V and 5 bases at J, leaving 11 bases unmatched. This CDR3 comprises 16 residues. The CDR3 region is CASSSRAGGLRETQYF. Written as DNA, the CDR3 is TGCGCCAGCAGCTCTAGAGCGGGAGGCCTAAGGGAGACCCAGTACTTC.

The rearrangement uses TRBV6-6 and TRBJ2-7; 9 positions match TRBD2. With V trimmed by 2 bases and J by 7 bases, 6 bases remained unmatched. Germline V gene sequence: CDR1 MNHNY, CDR2 SVGAGI (reference sequence). The CDR3 is 14 residues long. This chain's CDR3 is CASSYGGRAEEQYF. As DNA, the CDR3 is TGTGCCAGCAGTTACGGCGGGAGGGCCGAAGAGCAGTACTTC.